The 5 T cell receptor beta chains given below trace back to one sample, sequenced in a study of beta chain features in type 1 diabetes. Every isolated RNA sample was fully reverse transcribed, so sequencing captured expressed TCRB transcripts. Produced via immunoSEQ multiplex PCR; TCRdb's table is partial and in-frame only. The sample records 200,000 to 300,000 clones, approximately 20% being singletons. Whole-study findings and limits: Shortening that was moderate but significant affected the TCRB CDR3s of Type 1 diabetes patients in all four CD4+ subsets.

Antigens for these TCRs are unknown. Sequencing used naive CD4+ T cells from blood. These receptor sequences come from a woman aged 40 to 49 with type 1 diabetes.

This clone was observed a single time. The chain recombines TRBV5-1 with TRBJ2-1, with D perhaps TRBD2 (6 bases). Germline CDR1 SGHRS, CDR2 YFSETQ. Trimming cost V 3 bases and J 0 bases, with 16 bases left between them. CDR3 length: 17 amino acids. The CDR3 reads CASSSIGGGSSYNEQFF. The CDR3 nucleotides read TGCGCCAGCAGCTCCATTGGGGGAGGCAGCTCCTACAATGAGCAGTTCTTC.

The chain employs TRBV27 and TRBJ1-2, with D possibly TRBD1 on 5 matching bases. This CDR3 has 14 amino acids. V was shortened by 2 bases and J by 7 bases, with 14 bases between the two germline ends. From germline, CDR1 is MNHEY and CDR2 SMNVEV (reference sequence). The CDR3 is CASSLDAGEGGYTF. The DNA of the CDR3 is TGTGCCAGCAGTTTAGATGCGGGGGAGGGTGGCTACACCTTC.

V and J are TRBV5-1 and TRBJ2-7, with 7 bases identical to TRBD2. V lost 4 bases, J lost 6 bases, and 13 bases stayed unmatched. The CDR3 consists of 15 residues. Germline V gene lookup returns CDR1 SGHRS and CDR2 YFSETQ. The CDR3 loop reads CASSGPGGKASEQYF. CDR3 nucleotide sequence: TGCGCCAGCAGCGGGCCGGGGGGAAAAGCGTCCGAGCAGTACTTC.

This clone has a handful of counts. This chain uses TRBV18 with TRBJ2-2; weak D call: TRBD2 (6 bases). Trimming shortened V by 2 bases and J by 3 bases, and 7 bases separated the two germline ends. CDR1 and CDR2 from the germline V gene are KGHSH and LQKENI. The length of the CDR3 is 14 residues. In DNA, the CDR3 is TGTGCCAGCTCACCAGGGGAGGACACCGGGGAGCTGTTTTTT. It translates to CASSPGEDTGELFF.

This clone has just a few counts. The gene calls are TRBV7-9 and TRBJ1-5; possibly TRBD1 for D (5 bases). Per germline, CDR1 SEHNR and CDR2 FQNEAQ (reference sequence). The germline V and J ends were trimmed by 2 bases and 6 bases, with 11 bases remaining between them. The CDR3 length is 14 residues. The CDR3 is CASSLSGATQPQHF. In DNA, the CDR3 is TGTGCCAGCAGCTTAAGTGGGGCCACTCAGCCCCAGCATTTT.